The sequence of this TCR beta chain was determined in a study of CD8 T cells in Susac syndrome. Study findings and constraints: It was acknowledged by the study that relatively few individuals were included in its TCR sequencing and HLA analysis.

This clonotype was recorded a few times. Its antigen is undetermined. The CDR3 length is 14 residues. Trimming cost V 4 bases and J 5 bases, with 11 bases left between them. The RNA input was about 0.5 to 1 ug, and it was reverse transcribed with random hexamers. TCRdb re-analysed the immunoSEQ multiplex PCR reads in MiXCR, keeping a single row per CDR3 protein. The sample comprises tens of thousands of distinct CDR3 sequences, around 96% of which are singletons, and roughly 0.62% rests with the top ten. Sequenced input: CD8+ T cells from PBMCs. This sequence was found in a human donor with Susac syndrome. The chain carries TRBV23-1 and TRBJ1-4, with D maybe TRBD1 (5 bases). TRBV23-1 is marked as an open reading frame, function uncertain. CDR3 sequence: CASSLPGDNEKLFF. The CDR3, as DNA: TGCGCCAGCAGTCTGCCGGGGGACAATGAAAAACTGTTTTTT.